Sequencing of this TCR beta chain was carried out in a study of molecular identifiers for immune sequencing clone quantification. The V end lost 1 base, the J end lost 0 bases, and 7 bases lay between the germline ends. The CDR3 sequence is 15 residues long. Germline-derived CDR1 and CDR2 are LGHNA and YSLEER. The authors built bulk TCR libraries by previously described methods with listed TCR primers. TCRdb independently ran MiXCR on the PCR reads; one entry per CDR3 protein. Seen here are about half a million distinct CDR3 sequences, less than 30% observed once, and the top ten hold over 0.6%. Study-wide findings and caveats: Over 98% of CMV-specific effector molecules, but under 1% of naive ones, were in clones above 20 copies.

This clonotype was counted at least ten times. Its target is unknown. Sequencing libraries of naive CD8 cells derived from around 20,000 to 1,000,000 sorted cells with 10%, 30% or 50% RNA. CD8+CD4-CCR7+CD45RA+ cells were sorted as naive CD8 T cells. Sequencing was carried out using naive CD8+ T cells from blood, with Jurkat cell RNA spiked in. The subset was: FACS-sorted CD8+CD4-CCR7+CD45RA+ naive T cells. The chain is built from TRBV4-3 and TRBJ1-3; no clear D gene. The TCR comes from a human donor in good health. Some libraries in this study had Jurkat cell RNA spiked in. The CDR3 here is CASSQGEISGNTIYF. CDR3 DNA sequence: TGCGCCAGCAGCCAAGGAGAGATCTCTGGAAACACCATATATTTT.